The 29 T cell receptor beta chains given below trace back to one sample, sequenced in a study of blood T cell repertoires in COVID-19 (dated by TCRdb to 2018 to 2021). The library was produced with the immunoSEQ multiplex PCR assay. Sourced from immuneACCESS, this table was stored by TCRdb with only in-frame sequences that have V and J called. A share of the clones is absent; for the studies checked, an unresolved V gene accounts for under half, and the remainder has no known explanation. In this sample the table shows approximately 150,000 clones, 84% of which occur a single time. In total, the top ten clones hold approximately 1.5% of the sample. The sequenced sample was peripheral blood. Receptors originate from a man aged 55 to 70 with acute or convalescent COVID-19.

The rearrangement links TRBV9 to TRBJ2-3; tentative D call: TRBD2 (5 bases). V lost 4 bases, J lost 2 bases, and 11 bases lay in between. Germline lookup yields CDR1 SGDLS and CDR2 YYNGEE. The CDR3 has 14 amino acids. The DNA for the CDR3 is TGTGCCAGCAGCTCACGACTATTCACAGATACGCAGTATTTT. Protein sequence: CASSSRLFTDTQYF.

This chain uses TRBV12-3 or TRBV12-4 with TRBJ2-7; 7 bases are shared with TRBD1. The trim removed 6 bases at V and 2 bases at J, leaving 4 bases unmatched. CDR3 length: 13 residues. CDR3 in DNA: TGTGCCAGCAGACTGACAGGGACCTACGAGCAGTACTTC. Translated, it gives CASRLTGTYEQYF.

V and J are TRBV5-8 and TRBJ1-2; D is perhaps TRBD1 (6 bases). V dropped 0 bases and J dropped 3 bases, with 15 bases sitting between them. The CDR3 runs 16 residues. Per germline, CDR1 SGHTS and CDR2 YDEGEE. In DNA, the CDR3 is TGTGCCAGCAGCTTGGTTCCAGGACAGCAGTACTATGGCTACACCTTC. It specifies CASSLVPGQQYYGYTF.

The chain employs TRBV2 and TRBJ2-7; TRBD1 is a possible D gene (5 bases). Germline V gives CDR1 SNHLY, CDR2 FYNNEI. V gave up 7 bases and J gave up 0 bases, with 16 bases separating them. There are 15 residues in the CDR3. The CDR3 DNA follows: TGTGCCAGCACGAGAGACAGTTTAGGCTCCTACGAGCAGTACTTC. Amino acid sequence: CASTRDSLGSYEQYF.

The chain couples TRBV6-5 to TRBJ2-7; 7 nucleotides agree with TRBD1. The CDR3 totals 16 residues. The trim removed 0 bases at V and 1 base at J, leaving 6 bases unmatched. Per germline, CDR1 MNHEY and CDR2 SVGAGI. The CDR3 DNA reads TGTGCCAGCAGTTACTCAGGGACAGAGACTTCCTACGAGCAGTACTTC. This encodes CASSYSGTETSYEQYF.

CDR3 sequence (DNA): TGTGCCAGCAGTCCCCGGGGTGGAAACACCATATATTTT. Translated, it gives CASSPRGGNTIYF. The V gene is TRBV28, the J gene TRBJ1-3; D uncertain. Germline lookup yields CDR1 MDHEN and CDR2 SYDVKM. The CDR3 runs 13 residues. V was cut by 5 bases and J by 3 bases, with 8 bases left in between.

Worth noting for this clone: Other DNA sequences in this specimen translate into the identical CDR3. The chain combines TRBV3-1 (or the pseudogene TRBV3-2) with TRBJ1-1, with D perhaps matching TRBD1 (5 bases). CDR1 is LGHDT, CDR2 YNNKEL, per germline (reference sequence). The CDR3 loop spans 15 amino acids. The ends were cut back, 0 bases at V and 1 base at J, with 9 bases in the middle. The CDR3 sequence: CASSQDWGGNTEAFF. The DNA for the CDR3 is TGTGCCAGCAGCCAAGATTGGGGGGGGAACACTGAAGCTTTCTTT.

The chain carries TRBV5-1 and TRBJ1-1, with D tentatively TRBD1 (6 bases). V lost 3 bases and J 4 bases, leaving 13 bases between the germline ends. This CDR3 spans 14 amino acids. Germline assignment: CDR1 SGHRS and CDR2 YFSETQ. CDR3 residues: CASSSGGLGTEAFF. CDR3 coding DNA: TGCGCCAGCAGCTCCGGGGGGCTCGGCACTGAAGCTTTCTTT.

The genes are TRBV9 and TRBJ2-2; D is perhaps TRBD1 (6 bases). Trimming removed 6 bases at V and 5 bases at J, with 11 bases between. CDR1 SGDLS and CDR2 YYNGEE come from the germline V gene. This CDR3 has 13 residues. The CDR3 nucleotides are TGTGCCAGCAACTCTCAGGGGACCGGGGAGCTGTTTTTT. This translates into CASNSQGTGELFF.

V gene TRBV5-1 combines with J gene TRBJ1-1, with D possibly matching TRBD1 (6 bases). CDR1 and CDR2 from the germline V gene are SGHRS and YFSETQ. CDR3 length: 15 amino acids. Trimming removed 0 bases at V and 1 base at J, with 10 bases between. The CDR3 reads CASSLDGRGNTEAFF. CDR3 bases: TGCGCCAGCAGCTTGGATGGCAGGGGGAACACTGAAGCTTTCTTT.

This clone was seen a handful of times. The rearrangement links TRBV5-1 to TRBJ1-4; D ambiguous. V shed 4 bases and J shed 8 bases, with 9 bases lying between them. CDR3 length: 12 amino acids. Germline V lookup: CDR1 SGHRS, CDR2 YFSETQ. CDR3 nucleotide sequence: TGCGCCAGCAGCCTCGATCAGGAAAAACTGTTTTTT. It codes for CASSLDQEKLFF.

This chain joins TRBV6-5 and TRBJ2-1; 9 positions match TRBD2. Germline CDR1 is MNHEY and CDR2 is SVGAGI. The CDR3 runs 14 residues. Trimming at V came to 4 bases and at J to 7 bases, leaving 5 bases not matched to a gene. The CDR3 here is CASSFSSGRNEQFF. In nucleotides, the CDR3 is TGTGCCAGCAGTTTTTCCAGCGGGAGGAATGAGCAGTTCTTC.

This clone was picked up a small number of times. V is TRBV6-6 and J is TRBJ1-5; TRBD1 aligns across 8 bases. V was pared by 2 bases and J by 7 bases, with 7 bases of the junction left unmatched. The CDR3 length is 15 residues. CDR1 is MNHNY and CDR2 is SVGAGI in the germline V gene (reference sequence). As DNA, the CDR3 is TGTGCCAGCAGTTACAGACAGGGGCAGAGACAGCCCCAGCATTTT. This sequence encodes CASSYRQGQRQPQHF.

This chain joins TRBV11-2 and TRBJ2-5; possibly TRBD1 for D (6 bases). Trimming took 5 bases from V and 2 from J, leaving 9 bases between them. The CDR3 has 13 residues. Germline values: CDR1 SGHAT, CDR2 FQNNGV. The CDR3, as DNA: TGTGCCAGCAGCCCGGACAGACAAGAGACCCAGTACTTC. Translation: CASSPDRQETQYF.

The CDR3 here is CASSKEREVYEQYF. The CDR3 nucleotides are TGTGCCAGCAGCAAAGAACGGGAGGTCTACGAGCAGTACTTC. J is TRBJ2-7 and V is TRBV21-1; the table's D gene call, TRBD2, was not cross checked with the DNA. TRBV21-1 is termed a pseudogene. The CDR3 extends over 14 amino acids.

This chain uses TRBV6-5 with TRBJ1-2, with 7 bases fitting TRBD1. CDR1 is MNHEY and CDR2 is SVGAGI in the germline V gene. J lost 6 bases, V lost 4 bases, and 8 bases had no gene match. This CDR3 region has 14 residues. The CDR3 region is CASSSTGKVNGYTF. The CDR3 nucleotides read TGTGCCAGCAGTTCGACAGGGAAGGTCAATGGCTACACCTTC.

This clone was seen only once. The chain is built from TRBV2 and TRBJ2-1; 7 bases line up with TRBD2. The germline CDR1 and CDR2 sequences are SNHLY and FYNNEI. The length of the CDR3 is 17 residues. The V segment lost 3 bases and the J segment 6 bases; nucleotides outside the gene matches: 14. CDR3 in DNA: TGTGCCAGCAGTGATCCAGAGGGAGAGCGGGACCTCAATGAGCAGTTCTTC. It yields the protein CASSDPEGERDLNEQFF.

The chain carries TRBV11-2 and TRBJ2-5; 11 positions agree with TRBD2. The CDR3 spans 15 residues. The junction had 3 bases not matched to a gene; V was cut back by 1 base and J by 5 bases. Per the germline V gene, CDR1 is SGHAT and CDR2 is FQNNGV. The CDR3 DNA sequence: TGTGCCAGCAGCTTAGTGTCTAGCGGGAGGGAGACCCAGTACTTC. Protein product: CASSLVSSGRETQYF.

This rearrangement joins TRBV10-3 to TRBJ2-1, with TRBD1 matching 8 bases. This CDR3 is built from 16 residues. Unmatched junction bases numbered 2, after V lost 0 bases and J lost 1 base. The germline gives CDR1 ENHRY, CDR2 SYGVKD. CDR3 sequence reads: CAISESGQGSYNEQFF. The CDR3, as DNA: TGTGCCATCAGTGAGTCCGGACAGGGATCCTACAATGAGCAGTTCTTC.

The V and J genes are TRBV27 and TRBJ1-3; D is possibly TRBD1 (5 bases). The CDR3 sequence is 16 residues long. Germline V CDR1 and CDR2: MNHEY, SMNVEV (reference sequence). Trimming shortened V by 0 bases and J by 4 bases, and 13 bases separated the two germline ends. The CDR3 here is CASSLSNSRTGNTIYF. The CDR3 DNA sequence: TGTGCCAGCAGTTTATCTAACTCACGGACAGGAAACACCATATATTTT.

The rearrangement links TRBV11-2 to TRBJ2-7, with a tentative D call TRBD1 (5 bases). The CDR3 is 14 amino acids. Germline loops: CDR1 SGHAT, CDR2 FQNNGV. Trimming took 1 base from V and 3 from J, leaving 10 bases between them. CDR3 in DNA: TGTGCCAGCAGCTTAGGGGCAGGGCACTACGAGCAGTACTTC. The encoded protein is CASSLGAGHYEQYF. The complete variable domain, with remaining parts taken from reference TRBV11-2 and TRBJ2-7, reads EAGVAQSPRYKIIEKRQSVAFWCNPISGHATLYWYQQILGQGPKLLIQFQNNGVVDDSQLPKDRFSAERLKGVDSTLKIQPAKLEDSAVYLCASSLGAGHYEQYFGPGTRLTVT.

The genes are TRBV29-1 and TRBJ1-1; D might be TRBD1 (6 bases). The CDR3 consists of 13 residues. CDR1 is SQVTM and CDR2 is ANQGSEA in the germline V gene. Trimming took 6 bases from V and 1 from J, leaving 12 bases between them. The CDR3 reads CSVQGQTNTEAFF. The CDR3, as DNA: TGCAGCGTGCAAGGACAGACGAACACTGAAGCTTTCTTT.

This chain uses TRBV5-6 with TRBJ2-7; 7 bases are shared with TRBD1. Unmatched junction bases numbered 5, after V lost 2 bases and J lost 0 bases. Per the germline V gene, CDR1 is SGHDT and CDR2 is YYEEEE. CDR3 length: 15 amino acids. The CDR3 reads CASSFITGVSYEQYF. For the CDR3, the DNA is TGTGCCAGCAGCTTCATAACAGGGGTCTCCTACGAGCAGTACTTC.

J is TRBJ1-6 and V is TRBV4-2; possibly TRBD1 for D (6 bases). There are 14 residues in the CDR3. V gave up 1 base and J gave up 5 bases, with 6 bases separating them. CDR1 is LGHNA and CDR2 is YNFKEQ in the germline V gene. This CDR3 reads CASSQAGDNSPLHF. The CDR3 DNA reads TGTGCCAGCAGCCAAGCAGGGGATAATTCACCCCTCCACTTT.

The rearrangement joins TRBV5-4 to TRBJ2-1; 7 positions match TRBD2. CDR1 SGHNT and CDR2 YYREEE come from the germline V gene (reference sequence). After removal of 1 base from V and 3 bases from J, the junction contained 4 bases not matched to a gene. The CDR3 is 15 amino acids. Here the CDR3 reads CASSLKSGVYNEQFF. In DNA form, the CDR3 reads TGTGCCAGCAGCTTGAAAAGCGGGGTCTACAATGAGCAGTTCTTC. Full variable domain (remainder filled in from reference TRBV5-4 and TRBJ2-1): ETGVTQSPTHLIKTRGQQVTLRCSSQSGHNTVSWYQQALGQGPQFIFQYYREEENGRGNFPPRFSGLQFPNYSSELNVNALELDDSALYLCASSLKSGVYNEQFFGPGTRLTVL.

The chain recombines TRBV12-5 with TRBJ2-5; a weak D match, TRBD1 (6 bases). Trimming left V 5 bases short and J 4 bases short, with 14 bases between. Germline V gene lookup returns CDR1 LGHNT and CDR2 FRNRAP. CDR3 size: 14 residues. DNA for the CDR3: TGTGCTAGTGGTACACAGGGCTGGGGAGAGACCCAGTACTTC. It translates to CASGTQGWGETQYF.

In DNA, the CDR3 is TGTGCCAGCAGCTCCCACAGGGTCTCTGGAAACACCATATATTTT. Protein: CASSSHRVSGNTIYF. The chain is built from TRBV9 and TRBJ1-3, with a possible D match to TRBD1 (6 bases). Between the trimmed V and J ends, which lost 4 bases and 0 bases, there was a span of 11 bases. Looked up from germline, CDR1 is SGDLS and CDR2 is YYNGEE. The CDR3 contains 15 residues.

The chain combines TRBV21-1 with TRBJ2-1; the table gives TRBD1 as D, unverified against the DNA. TRBV21-1 is tagged as a pseudogene. The CDR3 loop spans 19 amino acids. CDR3 in amino acids: CASSSQTHWTGSSYNEQFF. Here the CDR3 DNA reads TGTGCCAGCAGCTCTCAAACTCACTGGACAGGGAGCTCCTACAATGAGCAGTTCTTC.

The genes are TRBV5-1 and TRBJ2-2; the D gene is possibly TRBD1 (6 bases). With 4 bases removed from V and 6 bases from J, the gap between germline ends came to 16 bases. The germline CDR1 and CDR2 sequences are SGHRS and YFSETQ. The CDR3 is 15 amino acids. The CDR3 is CASSRNTQGSGELFF. CDR3 sequence (DNA): TGCGCCAGCAGCAGGAATACACAGGGCTCCGGGGAGCTGTTTTTT.